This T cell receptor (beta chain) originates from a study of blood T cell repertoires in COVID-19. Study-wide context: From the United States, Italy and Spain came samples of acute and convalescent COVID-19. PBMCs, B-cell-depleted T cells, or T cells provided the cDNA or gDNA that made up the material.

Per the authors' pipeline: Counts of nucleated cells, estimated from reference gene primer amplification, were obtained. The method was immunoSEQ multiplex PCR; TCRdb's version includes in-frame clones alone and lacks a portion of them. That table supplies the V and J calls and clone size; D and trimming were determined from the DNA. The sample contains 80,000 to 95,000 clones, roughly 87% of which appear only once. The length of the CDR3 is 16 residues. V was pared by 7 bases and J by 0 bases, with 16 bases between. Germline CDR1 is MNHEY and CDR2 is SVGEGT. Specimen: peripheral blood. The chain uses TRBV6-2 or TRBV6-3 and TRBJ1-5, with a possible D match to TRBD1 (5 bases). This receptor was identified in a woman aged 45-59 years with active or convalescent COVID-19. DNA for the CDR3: TGTGCCAGCACCCCGGCCCGGGGGAGTAGCAATCAGCCCCAGCATTTT. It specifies CASTPARGSSNQPQHF.